A selection of T cell receptor beta chains follows, all from one sample in a study of blood T cell repertoires in COVID-19. Measured with immunoSEQ multiplex PCR; TCRdb has only the in-frame clones, and not every one. The data contain 93,000 or so clones, roughly 87% of them singletons. Material for sequencing was peripheral blood. The origin of the receptors is a man in his fifties or sixties in a cohort sampled during active COVID-19. Both conserved end residues are part of each CDR3.

TRBJ1-5 | TRBV10-1 | CASSENINQPQHF
TRBJ2-5 | TRBV7-2 | CASEPGLRETQYF
TRBJ2-3 | TRBV6-2/TRBV6-3 | CASSYLTDTQYF
TRBJ1-1 | TRBV6-5 | CASSLVEAFF
TRBJ2-6 | TRBV27 | CASSPGVSGANVLTF
TRBJ2-2 | TRBV27 | CASSWGLSTGELFF
TRBJ1-2 | TRBV10-2 | CASSEMAGPGPEGYTF
TRBJ2-6 | TRBV9 | CASSVGGSGANVLTF
TRBJ2-5 | TRBV9 | CASSSPQGGTQYF
TRBJ2-3 | TRBV5-4 | CASSSIRGRGGHTDTQYF
TRBJ1-2 | TRBV3-1/TRBV3-2 | CASSPIRGANYGYTF
TRBJ2-2 | TRBV7-3 | CASSPIGLANTGELFF
TRBJ1-2 | TRBV7-2 | CASSPGTTNYGYTF
TRBJ2-3 | TRBV6-5 | CASSYSSGDTQYF
TRBJ1-1 | TRBV5-5 | CASSLEIRTDTEAFF
TRBJ1-2 | TRBV5-6 | CASSLVDSGNYGYTF
TRBJ2-1 | TRBV3-1/TRBV3-2 | CASSQLSEQFF
TRBJ1-2 | TRBV6-2/TRBV6-3 | CASSTGDRTSGYTF
TRBJ1-2 | TRBV4-2 | CASSQGSQTNYGYTF
TRBJ1-1 | TRBV27 | CASRTGNTEAFF
TRBJ2-7 | TRBV7-2 | CASSPDSPQAYEQYF
TRBJ1-6 | TRBV7-9 | CASSLETDPFRVLHF
TRBJ1-2 | TRBV6-5 | CASTVGRDYGYTF
TRBJ2-1 | TRBV6-1 | CASSEADFPYNEQFF
TRBJ1-3 | TRBV28 | CASHLGASGNTIYF
TRBJ1-5 | TRBV27 | CASSITGAQQPQHF
TRBJ1-5 | TRBV19 | CASTPGQGFQPQHF
TRBJ1-2 | TRBV2 | CASSLPQGLNYGYTF
TRBJ2-2 | TRBV27 | CASGQGVNTGELFF
TRBJ1-2 | TRBV7-9 | CASSLVGGYGYTF
TRBJ1-2 | TRBV6-6 | CASSLLGGNGYTF
TRBJ2-3 | TRBV11-3 | CASSLSRGTDTQYF
TRBJ2-5 | TRBV19 | CASSIDLGRTQYF